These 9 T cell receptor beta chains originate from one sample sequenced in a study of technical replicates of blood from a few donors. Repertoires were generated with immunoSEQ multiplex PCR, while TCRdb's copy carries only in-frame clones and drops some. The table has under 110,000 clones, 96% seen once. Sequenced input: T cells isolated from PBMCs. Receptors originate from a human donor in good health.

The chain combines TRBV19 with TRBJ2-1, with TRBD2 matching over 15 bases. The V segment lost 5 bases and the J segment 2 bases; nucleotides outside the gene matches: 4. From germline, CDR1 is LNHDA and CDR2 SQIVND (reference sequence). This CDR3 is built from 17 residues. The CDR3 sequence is CASSGLAGGIPYNEQFF. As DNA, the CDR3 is TGTGCCAGTAGTGGACTAGCGGGAGGGATTCCCTACAATGAGCAGTTCTTC. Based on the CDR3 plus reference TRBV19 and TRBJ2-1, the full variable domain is DGGITQSPKYLFRKEGQNVTLSCEQNLNHDAMYWYRQDPGQGLRLIYYSQIVNDFQKGDIAEGYSVSREKKESFPLTVTSAQKNPTAFYLCASSGLAGGIPYNEQFFGPGTRLTVL.

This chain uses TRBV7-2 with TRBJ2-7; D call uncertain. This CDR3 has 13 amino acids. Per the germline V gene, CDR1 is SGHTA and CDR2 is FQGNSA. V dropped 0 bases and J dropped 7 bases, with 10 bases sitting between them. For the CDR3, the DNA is TGTGCCAGCAGCTTAGCTCCGGTTTTGGAGCAGTACTTC. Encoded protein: CASSLAPVLEQYF. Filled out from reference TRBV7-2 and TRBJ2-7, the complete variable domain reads GAGVSQSPSNKVTEKGKDVELRCDPISGHTALYWYRQSLGQGLEFLIYFQGNSAPDKSGLPSDRFSAERTGGSVSTLTIQRTQQEDSAVYLCASSLAPVLEQYFGPGTRLTVT.

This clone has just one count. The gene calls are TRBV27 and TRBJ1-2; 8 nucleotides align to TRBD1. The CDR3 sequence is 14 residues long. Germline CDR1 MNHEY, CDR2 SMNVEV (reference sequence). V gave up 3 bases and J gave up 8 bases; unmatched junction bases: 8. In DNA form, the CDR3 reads TGTGCCAGCAGTTTTTCCGGACAGGGTTACGGCTACACCTTC. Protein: CASSFSGQGYGYTF.

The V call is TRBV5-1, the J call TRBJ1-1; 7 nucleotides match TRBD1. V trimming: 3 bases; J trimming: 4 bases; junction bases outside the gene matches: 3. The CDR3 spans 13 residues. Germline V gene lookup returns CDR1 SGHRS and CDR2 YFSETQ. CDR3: CASSYGQATEAFF. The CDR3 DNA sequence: TGCGCCAGCAGCTACGGACAGGCCACTGAAGCTTTCTTT. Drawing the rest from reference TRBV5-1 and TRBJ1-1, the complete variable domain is KAGVTQTPRYLIKTRGQQVTLSCSPISGHRSVSWYQQTPGQGLQFLFEYFSETQRNKGNFPGRFSGRQFSNSRSEMNVSTLELGDSALYLCASSYGQATEAFFGQGTRLTVV.

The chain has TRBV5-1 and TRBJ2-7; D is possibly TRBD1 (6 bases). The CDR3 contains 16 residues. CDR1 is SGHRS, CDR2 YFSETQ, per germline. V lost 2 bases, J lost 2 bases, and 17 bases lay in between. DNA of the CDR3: TGCGCCAGCAGCTTCCGAGGGACAAGCGAGGCCTACGAGCAGTACTTC. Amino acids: CASSFRGTSEAYEQYF.

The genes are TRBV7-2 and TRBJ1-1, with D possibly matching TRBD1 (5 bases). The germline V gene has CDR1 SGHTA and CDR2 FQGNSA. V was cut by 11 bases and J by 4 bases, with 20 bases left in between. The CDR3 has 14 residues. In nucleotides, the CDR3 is TGTGCCGGGGTCACTGGGTGGGGACTCACTGAAGCTTTCTTT. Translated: CAGVTGWGLTEAFF.

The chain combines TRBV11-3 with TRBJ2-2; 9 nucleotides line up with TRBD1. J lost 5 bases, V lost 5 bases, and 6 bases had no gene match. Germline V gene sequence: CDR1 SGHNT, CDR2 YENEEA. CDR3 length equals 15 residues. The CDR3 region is CASSLDRGGTGELFF. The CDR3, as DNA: TGTGCCAGCAGCCTGGACAGGGGCGGAACCGGGGAGCTGTTTTTT.

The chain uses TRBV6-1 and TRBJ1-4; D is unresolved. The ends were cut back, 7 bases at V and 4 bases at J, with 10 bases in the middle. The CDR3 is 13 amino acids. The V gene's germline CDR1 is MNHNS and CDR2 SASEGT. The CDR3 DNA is TGTGCCAGCAATGTCAGGCATAATGAAAAACTGTTTTTT. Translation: CASNVRHNEKLFF.

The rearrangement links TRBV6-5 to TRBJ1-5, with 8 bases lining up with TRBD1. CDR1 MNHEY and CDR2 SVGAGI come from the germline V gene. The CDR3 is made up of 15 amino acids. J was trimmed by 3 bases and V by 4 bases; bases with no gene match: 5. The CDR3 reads CASSSTGGYNQPQHF. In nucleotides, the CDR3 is TGTGCCAGCAGTTCTACAGGGGGTTACAATCAGCCCCAGCATTTT.